Listed here is a single T cell receptor beta chain. There are many counts of this clonotype. The specificity of this receptor is unknown. No per-base quality is available; no much larger clone lies one base away. Trimming at the junction amounts to 0 bases on V and 3 bases on J, and the germline ends lie 8 bases apart. The CDR3 holds 14 amino acids from the cysteine to the phenylalanine. The sequence is cut down to CDR3 DNA, 42 bases in frame from base 1. CDR1 and CDR2 are drawn from the germline V gene: SGHRS, YFSETQ. The data derive from a study of molecular identifiers for immune sequencing clone quantification (dated by TCRdb to 2016 to 2018). As for the study more broadly: For a replicate experiment, RNA from roughly 20,000 or 100,000 naive CD8 T cells was divided into five aliquots, and four of the five aliquots were sequenced. This methods study benchmarked molecular-identifier clustering-based TCR repertoire sequencing (MIDCIRS) and TCR RNA copy counting, using CD8 T cells to do so.

Library construction relied on PCR. The run used an Illumina HiSeq 4000. Bulk TCR libraries were made following a previously described method, with the TCR primers given in Table S5. Total RNA was purified with the Qiagen AllPrep DNA/RNA kit. Before any analysis, reads coming from multiple sequencing runs of the same library were combined into one pool. Regarding the original processing steps: Reads were retained only if an exact TCR constant sequence was present, and the retained reads were trimmed to 150 nt and grouped according to their 12-nt molecular barcodes. Reads in each barcode group were sub-clustered using a 15% Levenshtein threshold, and a quality-weighted consensus sequence was built for each RNA molecule. Non-functional sequences were filtered out, along with any lower-count sequence sitting one edit away from another sequence. Based on fitting two negative binomial distributions, any barcode sub-cluster with under 20% of the maximum read count was discarded. TCRdb trimmed the raw reads at Q25, called clones with MiXCR and kept productive beta chains. CDR3 protein duplicates are merged, each entry listing the most common genes and DNA. Here the V and J calls rest on TCRdb's processing, not on the authors' analysis. For this sample there are about 510,000 distinct CDR3 sequences; 20% to 25% appear just once. Together, the top ten hold 0.7% to 1% of the sample.

Libraries of naive CD8 T cells were built from anywhere between about 17,000 and 1,000,000 sorted cells, with 10%, 30% or 50% of the purified RNA used. On a BD FACSAria II, naive CD8 T cells were FACS-sorted as CD8+CD4-CCR7+CD45RA+ and collected into RLT Plus buffer. Approximately 9 TCR copies' worth of Jurkat RNA were spiked into roughly 19,000-1,000,000 naive CD8 T cell samples to test detection sensitivity. CD8 T cells were enriched with RosetteSep CD8+ T Cell Enrichment Cocktail and Ficoll-Paque, followed by ACK red cell lysis. Points the paper makes about the study in general: Identical TCR molecules sharing a barcode could cause highly expanded clone sizes to be underestimated. Modeling indicated about 3.1 TCR RNA copies recovered per cell, compared with roughly 10 by digital PCR, which implies a capture efficiency of approximately 31%. In CMV-specific effector cells, clones with more than 20 RNA copies contained over 97% of molecules, whereas in naive cells such clones contained under 1% of molecules. Spiked-in Jurkat TCR RNA equal to a single cell's worth was reported to be detectable even within one million naive CD8 T cells. The naive libraries included spiked-in Jurkat TCR RNA (roughly 9 copies' worth), and this RNA is not part of the donor repertoire. When barcode sub-clustering was omitted, TCR diversity was inflated by chimeric consensus sequences, with chimeras reaching as high as 47%.

The sequence is built from TRBV5-1 and TRBJ2-3; the D gene is perhaps TRBD2, on 5 matching bases. This TCR was sampled from a human donor in good health. Some libraries in this study had Jurkat cell RNA spiked in. What was sequenced was naive CD8+ T cells from blood, with Jurkat cell RNA spiked in. The intended sense of this specimen's cell subset or site label: FACS-sorted CD8+CD4-CCR7+CD45RA+ naive T cells. The DNA reads TGCGCCAGCAGCTTGGAGCAGCGGACAGATACGCAGTATTTT. The resulting protein is CASSLEQRTDTQYF.